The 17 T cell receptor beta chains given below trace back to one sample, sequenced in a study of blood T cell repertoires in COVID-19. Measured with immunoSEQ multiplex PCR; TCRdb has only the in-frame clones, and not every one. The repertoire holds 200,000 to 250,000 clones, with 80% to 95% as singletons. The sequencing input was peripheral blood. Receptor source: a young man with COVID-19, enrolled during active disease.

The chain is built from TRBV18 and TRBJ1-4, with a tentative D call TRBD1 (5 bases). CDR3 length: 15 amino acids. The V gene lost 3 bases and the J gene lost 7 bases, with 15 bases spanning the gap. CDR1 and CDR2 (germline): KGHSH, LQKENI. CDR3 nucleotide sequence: TGTGCCAGCTCACCCGTCGGCCAGGGATTTGAAAAACTGTTTTTT. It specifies CASSPVGQGFEKLFF.

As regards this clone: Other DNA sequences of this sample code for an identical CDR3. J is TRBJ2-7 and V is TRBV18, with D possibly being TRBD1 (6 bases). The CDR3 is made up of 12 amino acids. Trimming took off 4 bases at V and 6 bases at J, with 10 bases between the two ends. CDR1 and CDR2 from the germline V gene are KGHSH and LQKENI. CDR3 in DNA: TGTGCCAGCTCACAACAGGGTAGCGAGCAGTACTTC. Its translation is CASSQQGSEQYF.

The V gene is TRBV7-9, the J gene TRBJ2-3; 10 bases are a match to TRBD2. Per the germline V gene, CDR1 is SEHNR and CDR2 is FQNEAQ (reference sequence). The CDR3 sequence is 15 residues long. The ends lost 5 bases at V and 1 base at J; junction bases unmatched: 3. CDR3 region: CASSPTSGGTDTQYF. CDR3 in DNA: TGTGCCAGCAGCCCAACTAGCGGGGGCACAGATACGCAGTATTTT.

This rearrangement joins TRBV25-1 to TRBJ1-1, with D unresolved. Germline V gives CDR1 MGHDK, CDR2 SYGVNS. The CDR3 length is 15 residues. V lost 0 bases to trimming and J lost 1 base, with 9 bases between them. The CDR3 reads CASSEYATGNTEAFF. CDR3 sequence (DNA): TGTGCCAGCAGTGAATACGCGACGGGGAACACTGAAGCTTTCTTT.

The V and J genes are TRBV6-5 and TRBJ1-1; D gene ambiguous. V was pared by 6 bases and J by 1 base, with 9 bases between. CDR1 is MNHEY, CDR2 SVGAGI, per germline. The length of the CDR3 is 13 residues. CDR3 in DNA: TGTGCCAGCAGCCCCGGAGGGAACACTGAAGCTTTCTTT. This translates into CASSPGGNTEAFF.

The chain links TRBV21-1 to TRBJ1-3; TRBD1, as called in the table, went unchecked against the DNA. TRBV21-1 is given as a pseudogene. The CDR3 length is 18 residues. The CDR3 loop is CASRDRDSYTLSGNTIYF. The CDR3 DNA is TGTGCCAGCAGAGATCGGGACAGCTACACCCTCTCTGGAAACACCATATATTTT.

In DNA, the CDR3 is TGTGCCAGTAGTATGATTAGCGGTCCGTCAAACTATGGCTACACCTTC. Amino acid sequence: CASSMISGPSNYGYTF. The chain employs TRBV19 and TRBJ1-2; D gene unclear. Germline values: CDR1 LNHDA, CDR2 SQIVND (reference sequence). V gave up 3 bases and J gave up 2 bases, with 16 bases separating them. CDR3 length: 16 residues.

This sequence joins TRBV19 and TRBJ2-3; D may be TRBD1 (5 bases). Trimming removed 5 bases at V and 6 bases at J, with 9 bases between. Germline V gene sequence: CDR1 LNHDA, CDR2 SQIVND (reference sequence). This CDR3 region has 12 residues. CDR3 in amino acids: CASSPRQDTQYF. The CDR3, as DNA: TGTGCCAGTAGTCCCCGACAGGATACGCAGTATTTT.

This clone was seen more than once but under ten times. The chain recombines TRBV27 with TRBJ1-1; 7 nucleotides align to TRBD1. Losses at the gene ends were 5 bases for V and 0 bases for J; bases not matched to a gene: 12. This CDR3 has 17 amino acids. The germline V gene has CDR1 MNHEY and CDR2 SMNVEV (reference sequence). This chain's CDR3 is CASSGSGGTFMNTEAFF. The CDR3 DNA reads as TGTGCCAGCAGTGGATCAGGGGGAACCTTCATGAACACTGAAGCTTTCTTT.

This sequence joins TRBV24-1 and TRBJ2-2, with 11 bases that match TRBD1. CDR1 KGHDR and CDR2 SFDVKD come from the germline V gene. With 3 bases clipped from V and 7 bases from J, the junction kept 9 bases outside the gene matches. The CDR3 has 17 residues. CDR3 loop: CATSDVTGTGGHGELFF. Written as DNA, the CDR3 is TGTGCCACCAGTGATGTAACCGGGACAGGGGGTCACGGGGAGCTGTTTTTT.

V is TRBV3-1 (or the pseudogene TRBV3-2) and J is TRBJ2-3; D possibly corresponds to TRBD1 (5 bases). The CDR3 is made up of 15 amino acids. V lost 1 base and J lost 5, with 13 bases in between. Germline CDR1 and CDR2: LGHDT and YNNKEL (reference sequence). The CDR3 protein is CASSQAQGGIDTQYF. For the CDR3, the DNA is TGTGCCAGCAGCCAAGCGCAGGGTGGGATAGATACGCAGTATTTT.

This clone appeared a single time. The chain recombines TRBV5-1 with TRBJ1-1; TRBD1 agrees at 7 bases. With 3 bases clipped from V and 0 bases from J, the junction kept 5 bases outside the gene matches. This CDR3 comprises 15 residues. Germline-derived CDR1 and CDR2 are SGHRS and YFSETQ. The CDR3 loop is CASSYGQAMNTEAFF. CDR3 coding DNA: TGCGCCAGCAGCTACGGACAGGCCATGAACACTGAAGCTTTCTTT.

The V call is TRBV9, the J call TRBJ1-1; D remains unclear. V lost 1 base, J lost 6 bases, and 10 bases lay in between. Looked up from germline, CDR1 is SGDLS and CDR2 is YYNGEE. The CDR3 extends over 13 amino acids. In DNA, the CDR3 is TGTGCCAGCAGCGTACTAGCGGGATCTGAAGCTTTCTTT. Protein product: CASSVLAGSEAFF.

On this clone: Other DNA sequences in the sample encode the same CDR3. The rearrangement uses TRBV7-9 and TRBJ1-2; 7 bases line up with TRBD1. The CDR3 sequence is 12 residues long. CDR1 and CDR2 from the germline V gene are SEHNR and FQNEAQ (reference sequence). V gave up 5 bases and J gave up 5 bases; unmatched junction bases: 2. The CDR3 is CASSPTGYGYTF. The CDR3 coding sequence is TGTGCCAGCAGCCCGACAGGGTATGGCTACACCTTC.

DNA of the CDR3: TGTGCCAGCTCATCTGCAGGGAACTACGAGCAGTACTTC. This gives the protein CASSSAGNYEQYF. The V and J genes are TRBV18 and TRBJ2-7; weak D call: TRBD1 (5 bases). The CDR3 sequence is 13 residues long. V was shortened by 5 bases and J by 3 bases, with 11 bases between the two germline ends. Germline lookup yields CDR1 KGHSH and CDR2 LQKENI.

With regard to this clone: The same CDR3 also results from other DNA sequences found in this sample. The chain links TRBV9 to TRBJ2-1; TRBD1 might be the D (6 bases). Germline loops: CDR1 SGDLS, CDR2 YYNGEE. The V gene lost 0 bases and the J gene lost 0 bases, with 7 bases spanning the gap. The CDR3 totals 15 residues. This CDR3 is CASSVEGGSYNEQFF. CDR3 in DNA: TGTGCCAGCAGCGTAGAAGGGGGCTCCTACAATGAGCAGTTCTTC. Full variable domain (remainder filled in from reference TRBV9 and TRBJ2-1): DSGVTQTPKHLITATGQRVTLRCSPRSGDLSVYWYQQSLDQGLQFLIQYYNGEERAKGNILERFSAQQFPDLHSELNLSSLELGDSALYFCASSVEGGSYNEQFFGPGTRLTVL.

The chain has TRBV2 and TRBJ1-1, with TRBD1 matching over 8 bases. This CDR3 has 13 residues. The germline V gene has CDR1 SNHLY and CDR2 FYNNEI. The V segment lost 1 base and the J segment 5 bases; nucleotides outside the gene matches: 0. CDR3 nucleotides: TGTGCCAGCAGTGAAGACAGGGGGACTGAAGCTTTCTTT. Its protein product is CASSEDRGTEAFF.